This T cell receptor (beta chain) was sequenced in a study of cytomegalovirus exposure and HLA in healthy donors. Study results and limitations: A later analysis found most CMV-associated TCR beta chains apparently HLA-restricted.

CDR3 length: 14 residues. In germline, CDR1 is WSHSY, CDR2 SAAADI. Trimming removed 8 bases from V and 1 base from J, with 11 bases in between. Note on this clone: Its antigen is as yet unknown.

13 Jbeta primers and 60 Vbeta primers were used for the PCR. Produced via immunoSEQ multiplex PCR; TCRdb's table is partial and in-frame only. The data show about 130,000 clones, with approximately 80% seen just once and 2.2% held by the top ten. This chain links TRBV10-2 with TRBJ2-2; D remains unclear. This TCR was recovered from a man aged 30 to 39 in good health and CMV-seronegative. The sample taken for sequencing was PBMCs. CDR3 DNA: TGCGCCAGCCAGGTGGCCCTGAACACCGGGGAGCTGTTTTTT. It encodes CASQVALNTGELFF.